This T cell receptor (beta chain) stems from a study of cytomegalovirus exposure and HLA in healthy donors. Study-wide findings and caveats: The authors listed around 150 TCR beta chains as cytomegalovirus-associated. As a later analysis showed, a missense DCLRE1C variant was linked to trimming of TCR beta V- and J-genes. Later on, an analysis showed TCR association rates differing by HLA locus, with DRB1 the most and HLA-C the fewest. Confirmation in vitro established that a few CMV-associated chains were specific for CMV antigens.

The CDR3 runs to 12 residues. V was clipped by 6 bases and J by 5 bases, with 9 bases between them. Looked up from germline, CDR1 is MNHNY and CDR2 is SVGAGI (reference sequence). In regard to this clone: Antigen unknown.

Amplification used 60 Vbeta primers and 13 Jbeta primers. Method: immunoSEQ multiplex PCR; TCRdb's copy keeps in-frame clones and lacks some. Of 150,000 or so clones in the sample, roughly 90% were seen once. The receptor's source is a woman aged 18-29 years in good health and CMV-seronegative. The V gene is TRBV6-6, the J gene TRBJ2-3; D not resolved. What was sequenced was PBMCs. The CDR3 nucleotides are TGTGCCAGCAGCAACAAGATAGATACGCAGTATTTT. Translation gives CASSNKIDTQYF.